Reported below is one T cell receptor beta chain. The sample belongs to a study of OX40 agonist ivuxolimab in advanced cancers. Assay used: immunoSEQ multiplex PCR; TCRdb lists only in-frame clones, some missing. The repertoire holds roughly 40,000 clones, with approximately 86% as singletons. Germline lookup yields CDR1 LNHDA and CDR2 SQIVND (reference sequence). This CDR3 spans 15 amino acids. After removal of 3 bases from V and 5 bases from J, the junction contained 3 bases not matched to a gene. This receptor was obtained from an adult with an advanced solid tumor such as melanoma, head and neck, liver or kidney cancer. V is TRBV19 and J is TRBJ1-5, with 11 nucleotides matching TRBD1. The sequences come from CD4+ or CD8+ T cells sorted from blood, collected in a trial of the OX40 agonist ivuxolimab. CDR3 in DNA: TGTGCCAGTAGTATCCGGACAGGGGGCGATCAGCCCCAGCATTTT. The encoded protein is CASSIRTGGDQPQHF.